This T cell receptor beta chain is from a study of T cells in localized non-small cell lung cancer. The J segment lost 6 bases and the V segment lost 4 bases, leaving 7 bases of the junction unmatched. The length of the CDR3 is 14 residues. The germline V gene encodes CDR1 MNHNS and CDR2 SASEGT. Whole-study findings and limits: Maximal T cell clonality occurred in uninvolved adjacent lung, with tumor ranking below it.

TCRdb's copy holds only in-frame clones and misses some; the assay was immunoSEQ multiplex PCR. The profile shows just under 20,000 clones, around nine tenths of them singletons. Points on this clone: Its target is unknown.

The clonotype was recovered from a man aged 40 to 70 with stage I lung adenocarcinoma. The sample consisted of peripheral blood, taken before any cancer treatment. The chain couples TRBV6-1 to TRBJ2-7; 9 nucleotides line up with TRBD2. CDR3 sequence reads: CASSVAGGPLEQYF. The CDR3 DNA sequence: TGTGCCAGCAGTGTGGCGGGGGGGCCCCTCGAGCAGTACTTC.